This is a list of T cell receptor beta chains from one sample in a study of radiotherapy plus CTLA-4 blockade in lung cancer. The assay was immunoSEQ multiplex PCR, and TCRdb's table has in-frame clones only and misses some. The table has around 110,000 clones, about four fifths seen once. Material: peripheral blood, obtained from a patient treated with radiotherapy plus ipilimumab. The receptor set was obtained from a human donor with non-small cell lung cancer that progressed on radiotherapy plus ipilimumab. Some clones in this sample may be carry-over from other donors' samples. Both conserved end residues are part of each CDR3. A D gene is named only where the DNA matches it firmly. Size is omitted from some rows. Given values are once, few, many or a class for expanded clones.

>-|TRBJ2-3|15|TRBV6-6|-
CASSQTSIITDTQYF
TGTGCCAGCAGTCAGACATCCATCATCACAGATACGCAGTATTTT
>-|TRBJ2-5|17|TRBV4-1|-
CASSQGILENDQETQYF
TGCGCCAGCAGCCAAGGAATACTCGAGAACGATCAAGAGACCCAGTACTTC
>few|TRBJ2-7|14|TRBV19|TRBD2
CASSSQREGYEQYF
TGTGCCAGTAGTTCCCAGAGGGAGGGCTACGAGCAGTACTTC
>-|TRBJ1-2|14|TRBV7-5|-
CARSLNGGPYGYTF
TGTGCCAGAAGCTTAAACGGGGGTCCCTATGGCTACACCTTC
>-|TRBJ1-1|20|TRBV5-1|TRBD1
CASSLYPQSGGTQLNTEAFF
TGCGCCAGCAGCTTGTATCCACAGTCAGGGGGCACCCAGTTGAACACTGAAGCTTTCTTT
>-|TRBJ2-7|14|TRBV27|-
CASSLGHRSYEQYF
TGTGCCAGCAGTTTGGGACATCGCTCCTACGAGCAGTACTTC
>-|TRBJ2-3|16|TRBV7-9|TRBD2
CASSYPGLAGGDTQYF
TGTGCCAGCAGCTACCCCGGACTAGCGGGGGGGGATACGCAGTATTTT
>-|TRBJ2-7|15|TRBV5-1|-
CASSLQADSGTEQYF
TGCGCCAGCAGCTTGCAAGCAGACAGTGGGACCGAGCAGTACTTC
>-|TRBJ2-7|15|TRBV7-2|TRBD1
CASSFMTGETYEQYF
TGTGCCAGCAGCTTTATGACAGGGGAAACCTACGAGCAGTACTTC
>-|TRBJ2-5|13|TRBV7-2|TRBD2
CASSFGLEETQYF
TGTGCCAGCAGCTTCGGACTAGAGGAGACCCAGTACTTC
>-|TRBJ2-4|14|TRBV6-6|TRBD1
CASRRDSGPPGKYF
TGTGCCAGCAGACGGGACAGTGGCCCTCCGGGAAAGTACTTC
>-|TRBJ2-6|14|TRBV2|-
CASSDRAGANVLTF
TGTGCCAGCAGTGACAGGGCTGGGGCCAACGTCCTGACTTTC
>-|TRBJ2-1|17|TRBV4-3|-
CASSQESAAHAYNEQFF
TGCGCCAGCAGCCAAGAATCGGCCGCTCATGCCTACAATGAGCAGTTCTTC
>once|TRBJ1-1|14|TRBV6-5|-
CASSYSIENTEAFF
TGTGCCAGCAGTTACTCGATTGAGAACACTGAAGCTTTCTTT
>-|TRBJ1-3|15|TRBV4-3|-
CASSQSQGTGNTIYF
TGCGCCAGCAGCCAGTCACAGGGTACTGGAAACACCATATATTTT
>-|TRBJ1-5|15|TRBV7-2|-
CASSPRVRSGQPQHF
TGTGCCAGCAGCCCAAGGGTCAGGAGTGGACAGCCCCAGCATTTT
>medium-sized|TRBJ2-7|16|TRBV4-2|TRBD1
CASSQEGQPGLSLQYF
TGTGCCAGCAGCCAAGAGGGACAGCCGGGCCTGTCCCTGCAGTACTTC
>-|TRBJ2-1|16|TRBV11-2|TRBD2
CASSPRTSRGTNEQFF
TGTGCCAGCAGCCCTAGGACTAGCCGAGGGACTAATGAGCAGTTCTTC
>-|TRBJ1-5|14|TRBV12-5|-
CASGLDYSNQPQHF
TGTGCTAGTGGTTTGGATTATAGCAATCAGCCCCAGCATTTT
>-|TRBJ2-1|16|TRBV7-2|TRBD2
CASSPRSGGRYNEQFF
TGTGCCAGCAGCCCACGGAGCGGGGGGAGATACAATGAGCAGTTCTTC
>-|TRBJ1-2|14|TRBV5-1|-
CASSSQGPVYGYTF
TGCGCCAGCAGCTCCCAGGGGCCGGTCTATGGCTACACCTTC
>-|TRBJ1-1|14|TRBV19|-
CASRPGARTTEAFF
TGTGCCAGTAGACCGGGGGCGAGAACCACTGAAGCTTTCTTT
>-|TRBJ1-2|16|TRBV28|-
CASSSPPGGGDYGYTF
TGTGCCAGCAGTTCTCCCCCCGGGGGGGGCGACTATGGCTACACCTTC
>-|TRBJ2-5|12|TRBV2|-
CASGWAQETQYF
TGTGCCAGCGGCTGGGCCCAAGAGACCCAGTACTTC
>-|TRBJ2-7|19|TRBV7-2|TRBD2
CASSLRASGGDILSYEQYF
TGTGCCAGCAGCTTGAGGGCTAGCGGGGGGGATATCCTCTCCTACGAGCAGTACTTC
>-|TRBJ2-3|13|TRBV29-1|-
CSVEAGNTDTQYF
TGCAGCGTTGAAGCAGGGAACACAGATACGCAGTATTTT
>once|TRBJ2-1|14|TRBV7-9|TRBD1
CASSFGTGDDEQFF
TGTGCCAGCAGCTTTGGGACAGGGGACGATGAGCAGTTCTTC
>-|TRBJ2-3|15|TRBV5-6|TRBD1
CASSTQTGSSDTQYF
TGTGCCAGCAGCACCCAGACAGGGAGCTCAGATACGCAGTATTTT
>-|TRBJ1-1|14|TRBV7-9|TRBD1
CASSLADRGAEAFF
TGTGCCAGCAGCTTAGCCGACAGGGGAGCAGAAGCTTTCTTT
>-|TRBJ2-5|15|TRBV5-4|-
CASSPYSVRQETQYF
TGTGCCAGCAGCCCTTACTCGGTGAGGCAAGAGACCCAGTACTTC
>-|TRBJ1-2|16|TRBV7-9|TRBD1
CASSSDRPFVNYGYTF
TGTGCCAGCAGCTCGGACAGGCCTTTTGTTAACTATGGCTACACCTTC
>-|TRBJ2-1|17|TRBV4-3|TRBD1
CASSQPFTGGTDNEQFF
TGCGCCAGCAGCCAGCCCTTCACAGGGGGCACGGACAATGAGCAGTTCTTC
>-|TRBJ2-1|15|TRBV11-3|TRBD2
CASSFSGGPANEQFF
TGTGCCAGCAGCTTTAGCGGGGGGCCGGCCAATGAGCAGTTCTTC
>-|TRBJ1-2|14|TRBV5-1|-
CASRGTQNNYGYTF
TGCGCCAGCAGAGGGACTCAAAATAACTATGGCTACACCTTC
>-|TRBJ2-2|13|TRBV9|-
CASSVQNTGELFF
TGTGCCAGCAGCGTACAAAACACCGGGGAGCTGTTTTTT
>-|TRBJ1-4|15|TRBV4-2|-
CASSRGGLANEKLFF
TGTGCCAGCAGCCGGGGGGGGCTAGCTAATGAAAAACTGTTTTTT
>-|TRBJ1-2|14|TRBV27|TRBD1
CASSSAGTAYGYTF
TGTGCCAGCAGTTCCGCCGGGACAGCCTATGGCTACACCTTC
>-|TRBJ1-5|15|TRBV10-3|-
CAISESTQGNQPQHF
TGTGCCATCAGTGAGTCGACGCAGGGTAATCAGCCCCAGCATTTT
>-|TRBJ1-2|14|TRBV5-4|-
CASSLEPLVRGYTF
TGTGCCAGCAGCTTGGAACCGCTAGTGAGGGGCTACACCTTC
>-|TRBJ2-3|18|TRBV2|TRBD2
CASSEWRGGRPGTDTQYF
TGTGCCAGCAGTGAATGGCGGGGGGGCCGGCCAGGGACAGATACGCAGTATTTT
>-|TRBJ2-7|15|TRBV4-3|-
CASSQVASGAYEQYF
TGCGCCAGCAGCCAAGTGGCATCGGGGGCCTACGAGCAGTACTTC
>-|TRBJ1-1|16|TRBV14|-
CASSPIGRGGNTEAFF
TGTGCCAGCAGCCCAATCGGAAGGGGAGGAAACACTGAAGCTTTCTTT
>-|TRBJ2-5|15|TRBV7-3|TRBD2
CASSVTGGMGETQYF
TGTGCCAGCAGCGTAACGGGGGGTATGGGAGAGACCCAGTACTTC
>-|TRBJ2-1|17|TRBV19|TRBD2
CASSLRLAGGLYNEQFF
TGTGCCAGTAGTCTCAGACTAGCGGGGGGGCTATACAATGAGCAGTTCTTC
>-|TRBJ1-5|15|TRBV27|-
CASSLGGVGNQPQHF
TGTGCCAGCAGTCTGGGGGGGGTAGGCAATCAGCCCCAGCATTTT
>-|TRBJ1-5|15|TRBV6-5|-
CASSRNRDSNQPQHF
TGTGCCAGCAGCCGAAACAGGGACAGCAATCAGCCCCAGCATTTT
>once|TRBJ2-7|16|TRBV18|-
CASSDKPGTLKSEQYF
TGTGCCAGCTCAGACAAACCCGGGACCCTAAAGAGCGAGCAGTACTTC
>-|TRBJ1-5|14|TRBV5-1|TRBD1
CASSFGQGDQPQHF
TGCGCCAGCAGCTTCGGACAGGGGGATCAGCCCCAGCATTTT
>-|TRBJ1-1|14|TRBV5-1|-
CASSLGSQNTEAFF
TGCGCCAGCAGCTTGGGGTCGCAGAACACTGAAGCTTTCTTT
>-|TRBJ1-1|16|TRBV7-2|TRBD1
CASSFAPQQGAGLAFF
TGTGCCAGCAGCTTTGCACCTCAACAGGGGGCTGGGCTGGCTTTCTTT
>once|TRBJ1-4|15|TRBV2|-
CASSPEGGRLEKLFF
TGTGCCAGCAGTCCAGAAGGGGGTAGACTTGAAAAACTGTTTTTT
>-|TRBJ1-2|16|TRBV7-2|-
CASSLTSPQGNYGYTF
TGTGCCAGCAGCTTAACATCTCCTCAAGGGAACTATGGCTACACCTTC
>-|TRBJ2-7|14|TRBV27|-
CASSFGGHPYEQYF
TGTGCCAGCAGTTTTGGGGGACACCCCTACGAGCAGTACTTC
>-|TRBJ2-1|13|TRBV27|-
CASRSWSYNEQFF
TGTGCCAGCAGAAGTTGGTCCTACAATGAGCAGTTCTTC
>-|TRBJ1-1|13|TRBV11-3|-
CASKSAGGTEAFF
TGTGCCAGCAAAAGTGCGGGGGGGACTGAAGCTTTCTTT
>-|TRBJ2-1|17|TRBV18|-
CASSPNQQGAAFDEQFF
TGTGCCAGCTCACCTAATCAACAGGGAGCAGCCTTTGATGAGCAGTTCTTC
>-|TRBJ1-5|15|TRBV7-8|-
CASSLAAGRNQPQHF
TGTGCCAGCAGCTTAGCGGCAGGGCGTAATCAGCCCCAGCATTTT
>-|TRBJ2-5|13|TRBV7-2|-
CASSLASGETQYF
TGTGCCAGCAGCTTAGCAAGCGGAGAGACCCAGTACTTC
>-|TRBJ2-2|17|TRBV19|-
CASRRGAGRVITGELFF
TGTGCCAGTAGAAGGGGGGCAGGGCGGGTTATCACCGGGGAGCTGTTTTTT